These 31 T cell receptor beta chains share one sample of origin, sequenced in a study of CD8 T cells in ankylosing spondylitis. TCRdb reanalysed the 5' RACE reads using MiXCR and keeps one entry per CDR3 protein. The sample lists around 150,000 distinct CDR3 sequences, approximately 10% occurring once. The sample taken for sequencing was blood, either unsorted or a sorted T cell fraction (not recorded which). These receptors all stem from a male donor with ankylosing spondylitis or in good health (not recorded which).

This clonotype appeared many times. The chain combines TRBV2 with TRBJ2-3; 7 positions agree with TRBD1. Germline loops: CDR1 SNHLY, CDR2 FYNNEI. With V trimmed by 6 bases and J by 1 base, 10 bases remained unmatched. The CDR3 is made up of 16 amino acids. The CDR3 DNA reads as TGTGCCAGCAGCATACTTGGACAGGCGGGCACAGATACGCAGTATTTT. This translates into CASSILGQAGTDTQYF. Together with reference TRBV2 and TRBJ2-3, the CDR3 gives the full variable domain: EPEVTQTPSHQVTQMGQEVILRCVPISNHLYFYWYRQILGQKVEFLVSFYNNEISEKSEIFDDQFSVERPDGSNFTLKIRSTKLEDSAMYFCASSILGQAGTDTQYFGPGTRLTVL.

This clonotype was detected ten times or more. The V call is TRBV6-1, the J call TRBJ1-5; 9 positions match TRBD1. Germline CDR1 reads MNHNS; CDR2 reads SASEGT. V lost 5 bases and J lost 2; bases outside the gene matches: 7. This CDR3 contains 16 residues. This chain's CDR3 is CASSPRDRARNQPQHF. CDR3 bases: TGTGCCAGCAGTCCCCGGGACAGGGCCCGCAATCAGCCCCAGCATTTT.

This clonotype was counted many times. The CDR3 bases are TGTGCCAGCAGTGAATTAGGAACAGTGAAAGCCAGCTCCTACAATGAGCAGTTCTTC. It codes for CASSELGTVKASSYNEQFF. The chain recombines TRBV25-1 with TRBJ2-1; D is unresolved. The CDR3 runs 19 residues. V lost 1 base, J lost 0 bases, and 19 bases lay in between. The germline CDR1 and CDR2 sequences are MGHDK and SYGVNS.

With regard to this clonotype: A clone one base away is much larger, so this may be a read error. This chain connects TRBV20-1 to TRBJ2-7; D is unclear. This CDR3 has 8 residues. Germline CDR1 reads DFQATT; CDR2 reads SNEGSKA (reference sequence). The CDR3 DNA reads as TGCAGTGTCAACGAGCGGTACTTC. Translation: CSVNERYF.

This clonotype has a handful of counts. The gene calls are TRBV13 and TRBJ2-1, with 7 bases aligning to TRBD2. Germline loops: CDR1 PRHDT, CDR2 FYEKMQ (reference sequence). V gave up 3 bases and J gave up 8 bases; unmatched junction bases: 7. The length of the CDR3 is 14 residues. CDR3 in amino acids: CASSFYSGRDEQFF. CDR3 DNA sequence: TGTGCCAGCAGCTTCTATTCAGGGAGGGATGAGCAGTTCTTC. The full variable domain, rest sourced from reference TRBV13 and TRBJ2-1, is AAGVIQSPRHLIKEKRETATLKCYPIPRHDTVYWYQQGPGQDPQFLISFYEKMQSDKGSIPDRFSAQQFSDYHSELNMSSLELGDSALYFCASSFYSGRDEQFFGPGTRLTVL.

This clonotype came up many times. The junction differs from germline at one of its ends, possibly a read error. The J gene is TRBJ1-2, the V gene TRBV11-2; D is perhaps TRBD1 (6 bases). Germline assignment: CDR1 SGHAT and CDR2 FQNNGV. The CDR3 totals 13 residues. CDR3 DNA: TGCGCCAGCAGCCCTGGACAGCTTTATGGCTACACCTTC. It is translated as CASSPGQLYGYTF.

This sequence joins TRBV18 and TRBJ2-5; TRBD1 might be the D (6 bases). CDR1 and CDR2 (germline): KGHSH, LQKENI. This CDR3 contains 16 residues. The V and J ends lost 6 bases and 2 bases respectively, with 19 bases between them. CDR3 DNA: TGTGCCAGCTCTACCCGGAAGAGACAGGCACAAGAGACCCAGTACTTC. This gives the protein CASSTRKRQAQETQYF. The full variable domain, rest sourced from reference TRBV18 and TRBJ2-5, is NAGVMQNPRHLVRRRGQEARLRCSPMKGHSHVYWYRQLPEEGLKFMVYLQKENIIDESGMPKERFSAEFPKEGPSILRIQQVVRGDSAAYFCASSTRKRQAQETQYFGPGTRLLVL.

The rearrangement uses TRBV6-1 and TRBJ2-3, with D possibly matching TRBD1 (6 bases). This CDR3 is built from 14 residues. Trimming removed 5 bases at V and 2 bases at J, with 11 bases between. Germline V CDR1 and CDR2: MNHNS, SASEGT. CDR3 DNA sequence: TGTGCCAGCAGTCCAGGGGCGGCCACAGATACGCAGTATTTT. Protein: CASSPGAATDTQYF.

The chain uses TRBV2 and TRBJ1-1; no definite D call. The CDR3 extends over 15 amino acids. Trimming shortened V by 3 bases and J by 5 bases, and 16 bases separated the two germline ends. Germline loops: CDR1 SNHLY, CDR2 FYNNEI. This CDR3 is CASSESGPGGTEAFF. The CDR3 nucleotides are TGTGCCAGCAGTGAGTCAGGCCCGGGAGGGACTGAAGCTTTCTTT.

This clonotype occurred many times. The V gene is TRBV29-1, the J gene TRBJ1-2, with unresolved D. Germline V gives CDR1 SQVTM, CDR2 ANQGSEA. With 7 bases removed from V and 0 bases from J, the gap between germline ends came to 6 bases. This CDR3 spans 11 amino acids. CDR3 loop: CSAGTNYGYTF. CDR3 DNA sequence: TGCAGCGCAGGTACTAACTATGGCTACACCTTC.

About this clonotype: A much larger clone is a single base away; this may be a read error. The chain links TRBV20-1 to TRBJ1-1, with TRBD1 as a possible D gene (5 bases). Germline CDR1 is DFQATT and CDR2 is SNEGSKA (reference sequence). This CDR3 spans 15 amino acids. In nucleotides, the CDR3 is TGCAGTGCTAGAGACAGGGTCCACATGAACACTGAAGCTTTATTT. Translated, it gives CSARDRVHMNTEALF.

The V call is TRBV28, the J call TRBJ1-1; D perhaps matches TRBD1 (5 bases). Per the germline V gene, CDR1 is MDHEN and CDR2 is SYDVKM. Trimming removed 5 bases at V and 4 bases at J, with 17 bases between. This CDR3 comprises 15 residues. This chain's CDR3 is CASSRRGGMGTEAFF. In nucleotides, the CDR3 is TGTGCCAGCAGTCGCCGTGGGGGGATGGGCACTGAAGCTTTCTTT.

This clonotype appeared a few times. The V call is TRBV5-1, the J call TRBJ1-2; possibly TRBD1 for D (5 bases). CDR3 length: 15 amino acids. Germline assignment: CDR1 SGHRS and CDR2 YFSETQ. Trimming stripped 4 bases from V and 4 bases from J, with 17 bases between. The CDR3 DNA follows: TGCGCCAGCAGCACCTCGGACGGGGCGGTCTATGGCTACACCTTC. Amino acid sequence: CASSTSDGAVYGYTF.

J is TRBJ1-1 and V is TRBV18, with 8 positions matching TRBD1. Germline V lookup: CDR1 KGHSH, CDR2 LQKENI. The CDR3 runs to 13 residues. The V and J ends lost 8 bases and 4 bases, in that order; junction bases with no gene match: 6. For the CDR3, the DNA is TGTGCCAGCGCCCGAACAGGGGGCACTGAAGCTTTCTTT. This sequence encodes CASARTGGTEAFF.

This clonotype was detected ten times or more. The chain recombines TRBV28 with TRBJ2-2, with TRBD1 as a possible D gene (6 bases). CDR3 length: 12 amino acids. V lost 8 bases to trimming and J lost 4 bases, with 8 bases between them. Germline assignment: CDR1 MDHEN and CDR2 SYDVKM. CDR3 region: CASGRGTGELFF. CDR3 coding DNA: TGTGCCAGCGGCAGGGGCACCGGGGAGCTGTTTTTT.

The chain has TRBV2 and TRBJ2-5; TRBD1 agrees at 8 bases. The CDR3 is 14 residues long. V was pared by 3 bases and J by 6 bases, with 6 bases of the junction left unmatched. Germline V gives CDR1 SNHLY, CDR2 FYNNEI. The CDR3 nucleotides are TGTGCCAGCAGTGAGAGCAGGGGGCGTCAGACCCAGTACTTC. Translated, it gives CASSESRGRQTQYF.

This clonotype was counted ten times or more. CDR3 bases: TGTGCCAGCAGTTTAGCGAACTGGGCCCTCCTGCATGAGCAGTTCTTC. Translation: CASSLANWALLHEQFF. This sequence joins TRBV12-3 or TRBV12-4 and TRBJ2-1; the D is unclear. V dropped 0 bases and J dropped 8 bases, with 17 bases sitting between them. The CDR3 contains 16 residues.

In its sample, this clonotype was seen many times. V is TRBV5-1 and J is TRBJ1-2; D is undetermined. The ends were cut back, 0 bases at V and 4 bases at J, with 10 bases in the middle. The CDR3 loop spans 14 amino acids. CDR1 and CDR2 from the germline V gene are SGHRS and YFSETQ. The CDR3 spells CASSLGSSFYGYTF. The CDR3 region has the DNA TGCGCCAGCAGCTTGGGGTCAAGCTTCTATGGCTACACCTTC.

The V gene is TRBV7-9, the J gene TRBJ1-2; tentative D call: TRBD1 (6 bases). This CDR3 is 13 amino acids long. With 5 bases removed from V and 8 bases from J, the gap between germline ends came to 15 bases. In germline, CDR1 is SEHNR, CDR2 FQNEAQ (reference sequence). The CDR3 DNA reads as TGTGCCAGCAGCCTCCAGCGAGGGGGAGGCTACACCTTC. It yields the protein CASSLQRGGGYTF.

This clonotype was seen more than once but under ten times. V usage is TRBV25-1 and J usage is TRBJ1-2, with a tentative D call TRBD1 (5 bases). V lost 1 base and J lost 4, with 13 bases in between. Looked up from germline, CDR1 is MGHDK and CDR2 is SYGVNS. The CDR3 loop spans 15 amino acids. This CDR3 reads CASSESNRPSYGYTF. DNA for the CDR3: TGTGCCAGCAGTGAATCCAACAGGCCCTCCTATGGCTACACCTTC.

Many counts were recorded for this clonotype. In nucleotides, the CDR3 is TGTGCCAGCAGTGAAGGGGTAGGCTACGAGCAGTACTTC. It codes for CASSEGVGYEQYF. V is TRBV2 and J is TRBJ2-7; D unclear. Trimming stripped 1 base from V and 3 bases from J, with 7 bases between. Germline V gene data show CDR1 as SNHLY and CDR2 as FYNNEI. The CDR3 length is 13 residues.

This clonotype came up many times. The rearrangement uses TRBV29-1 and TRBJ1-4, with D maybe TRBD1 (6 bases). CDR3 length: 13 residues. Trimming removed 6 bases from V and 7 bases from J, with 15 bases in between. Per the germline V gene, CDR1 is SQVTM and CDR2 is ANQGSEA. The CDR3, as DNA: TGCAGCGTCGGGTCGGGGGCGAGTGAAAAACTGTTTTTT. Protein: CSVGSGASEKLFF.

This clonotype was observed many times. The rearrangement links TRBV5-1 to TRBJ1-1; no clear D. CDR3 size: 15 residues. In germline, CDR1 is SGHRS, CDR2 YFSETQ. The V end was cut by 3 bases, the J end by 14 bases, with 26 bases between. CDR3 sequence: CASSSPTAGVVRWFF. In DNA form, the CDR3 reads TGCGCCAGCAGCTCTCCGACGGCTGGGGTAGTAAGGTGGTTCTTT.

Ten or more counts support this clonotype. This chain links TRBV27 with TRBJ2-1; no definite D call. This CDR3 spans 12 amino acids. From germline, CDR1 is MNHEY and CDR2 SMNVEV (reference sequence). Between the trimmed V and J ends, which lost 1 base and 7 bases, there was a span of 5 bases. The CDR3 spells CASSLLGNEQFF. CDR3 nucleotide sequence: TGTGCCAGCAGTTTATTGGGTAATGAGCAGTTCTTC.

At least ten counts were recorded for this clonotype. CDR3 sequence: CASNLDIGDEKLFF. CDR3 coding DNA: TGCGCCAGCAACCTGGACATCGGGGATGAAAAACTGTTTTTT. The genes are TRBV5-1 and TRBJ1-4, with D perhaps matching TRBD1 (5 bases). V shed 6 bases and J shed 6 bases, with 15 bases lying between them. The CDR3 has 14 amino acids. Germline V gene lookup returns CDR1 SGHRS and CDR2 YFSETQ.

This clonotype was counted only a few times. V is TRBV5-1 and J is TRBJ1-3; TRBD1 matches at 9 bases. From germline, CDR1 is SGHRS and CDR2 YFSETQ. Trimming removed 4 bases from V and 0 bases from J; junction bases left unmatched: 8. The CDR3 length is 17 residues. Here the CDR3 reads CASSPGQGSSSGNTIYF. DNA of the CDR3: TGCGCCAGCAGCCCGGGACAGGGATCGAGCTCTGGAAACACCATATATTTT.

This clonotype was seen more than once but under ten times. This sequence joins TRBV9 and TRBJ2-1, with D maybe TRBD1 (6 bases). The CDR3 is made up of 15 amino acids. The germline V gene encodes CDR1 SGDLS and CDR2 YYNGEE. The germline V and J ends were trimmed by 0 bases and 3 bases, with 10 bases remaining between them. CDR3 residues: CASSVVEGVYNEQFF. CDR3 coding DNA: TGTGCCAGCAGCGTAGTTGAGGGGGTCTACAATGAGCAGTTCTTC.

At least ten counts were recorded for this clonotype. The chain couples TRBV5-1 to TRBJ1-1; D remains unclear. In germline, CDR1 is SGHRS, CDR2 YFSETQ. Trimming took 3 bases from V and 8 from J, leaving 17 bases between them. The CDR3 is 14 residues long. The CDR3 DNA is TGCGCCAGCAGCTCCTACGATACCGGGCCAGAAGCTTTCTTT. Amino acids: CASSSYDTGPEAFF.

The J gene is TRBJ1-6, the V gene TRBV5-1; the D is unclear. Germline CDR1 reads SGHRS; CDR2 reads YFSETQ. This CDR3 region has 14 residues. Between the trimmed V and J ends, which lost 3 bases and 6 bases, there was a span of 10 bases. The CDR3 DNA follows: TGCGCCAGCAGCTCGTCGGGTCCTAATTCACCCCTCCACTTT. It is translated as CASSSSGPNSPLHF.

At least ten counts were recorded for this clonotype. This chain connects TRBV29-1 to TRBJ1-2; weak D call: TRBD1 (5 bases). Trimming shortened V by 2 bases and J by 8 bases, and 12 bases separated the two germline ends. The CDR3 spans 12 residues. CDR1 is SQVTM, CDR2 ANQGSEA, per germline. The chain's CDR3 is CSVEQLGVGYTF. CDR3 coding DNA: TGCAGCGTTGAACAGCTGGGGGTCGGCTACACCTTC.

This clonotype was seen at least ten times. The chain is built from TRBV4-2 and TRBJ2-2; D could derive from TRBD1 or TRBD2 (5 bases each). The V gene's germline CDR1 is LGHNA and CDR2 YNFKEQ. The CDR3 has 15 amino acids. The ends were cut back, 0 bases at V and 7 bases at J, with 12 bases in the middle. The CDR3 spells CASSQEWGTNGELFF. The CDR3 nucleotides read TGTGCCAGCAGCCAAGAATGGGGGACGAACGGGGAGCTGTTTTTT.